This T cell receptor beta chain derives from a study of vaccination and CD4 T cells after COVID-19. Cultured CD4+ T cell DNA was sequenced using the Oncomine TCR Beta short-read assay. MiXCR, run by TCRdb on the PCR reads, gives a single entry per CDR3 protein. This sample carries about 20,000 distinct CDR3 sequences, approximately 27% of them seen once, and the ten largest clones take 11%. The treatment here: approximately 9-day PBMC culture with coronavirus spike peptide pools or control peptides (ViraFEST assay). This clonotype counts as medium-sized (0.01 to 0.1%). Its antigen is unknown. This receptor was obtained from a human donor with COVID-19. The sample comprised cultured CD4+ T cells from blood.

The CDR3 region is CASRAPGGTGELFF. The CDR3 DNA is TGTGCCAGCCGGGCCCCCGGCGGCACCGGGGAGCTGTTTTTT. This chain connects TRBV6-2 or TRBV6-3 to TRBJ2-2; D remains unclear. The CDR3 totals 14 residues. V lost 8 bases and J 4 bases, leaving 14 bases between the germline ends. The germline V gene has CDR1 MNHEY and CDR2 SVGEGT.